This section outlines one T cell receptor beta chain sequence together with its context. These data come from a study of cytomegalovirus exposure and HLA in healthy donors. Germline loops: CDR1 MRHNA, CDR2 SNTAGT. The CDR3 sequence is 15 residues long. V was clipped by 5 bases and J by 2 bases; unmatched bases: 6. Primers for the PCR totalled 60 Vbeta and 13 Jbeta. Assay used: immunoSEQ multiplex PCR; TCRdb lists only in-frame clones, some missing. The sample holds about 70,000 clones, roughly 88% seen once. The clonotype originates from a woman younger than 45 in good health and CMV-seronegative. The rearrangement joins TRBV6-4 to TRBJ2-1; 7 bases line up with TRBD1. The sample taken for sequencing was PBMCs. DNA of the CDR3: TGTGCCAGCAGTCAGGGGGAGATCGCCTACAATGAGCAGTTCTTC. Encoded protein: CASSQGEIAYNEQFF.